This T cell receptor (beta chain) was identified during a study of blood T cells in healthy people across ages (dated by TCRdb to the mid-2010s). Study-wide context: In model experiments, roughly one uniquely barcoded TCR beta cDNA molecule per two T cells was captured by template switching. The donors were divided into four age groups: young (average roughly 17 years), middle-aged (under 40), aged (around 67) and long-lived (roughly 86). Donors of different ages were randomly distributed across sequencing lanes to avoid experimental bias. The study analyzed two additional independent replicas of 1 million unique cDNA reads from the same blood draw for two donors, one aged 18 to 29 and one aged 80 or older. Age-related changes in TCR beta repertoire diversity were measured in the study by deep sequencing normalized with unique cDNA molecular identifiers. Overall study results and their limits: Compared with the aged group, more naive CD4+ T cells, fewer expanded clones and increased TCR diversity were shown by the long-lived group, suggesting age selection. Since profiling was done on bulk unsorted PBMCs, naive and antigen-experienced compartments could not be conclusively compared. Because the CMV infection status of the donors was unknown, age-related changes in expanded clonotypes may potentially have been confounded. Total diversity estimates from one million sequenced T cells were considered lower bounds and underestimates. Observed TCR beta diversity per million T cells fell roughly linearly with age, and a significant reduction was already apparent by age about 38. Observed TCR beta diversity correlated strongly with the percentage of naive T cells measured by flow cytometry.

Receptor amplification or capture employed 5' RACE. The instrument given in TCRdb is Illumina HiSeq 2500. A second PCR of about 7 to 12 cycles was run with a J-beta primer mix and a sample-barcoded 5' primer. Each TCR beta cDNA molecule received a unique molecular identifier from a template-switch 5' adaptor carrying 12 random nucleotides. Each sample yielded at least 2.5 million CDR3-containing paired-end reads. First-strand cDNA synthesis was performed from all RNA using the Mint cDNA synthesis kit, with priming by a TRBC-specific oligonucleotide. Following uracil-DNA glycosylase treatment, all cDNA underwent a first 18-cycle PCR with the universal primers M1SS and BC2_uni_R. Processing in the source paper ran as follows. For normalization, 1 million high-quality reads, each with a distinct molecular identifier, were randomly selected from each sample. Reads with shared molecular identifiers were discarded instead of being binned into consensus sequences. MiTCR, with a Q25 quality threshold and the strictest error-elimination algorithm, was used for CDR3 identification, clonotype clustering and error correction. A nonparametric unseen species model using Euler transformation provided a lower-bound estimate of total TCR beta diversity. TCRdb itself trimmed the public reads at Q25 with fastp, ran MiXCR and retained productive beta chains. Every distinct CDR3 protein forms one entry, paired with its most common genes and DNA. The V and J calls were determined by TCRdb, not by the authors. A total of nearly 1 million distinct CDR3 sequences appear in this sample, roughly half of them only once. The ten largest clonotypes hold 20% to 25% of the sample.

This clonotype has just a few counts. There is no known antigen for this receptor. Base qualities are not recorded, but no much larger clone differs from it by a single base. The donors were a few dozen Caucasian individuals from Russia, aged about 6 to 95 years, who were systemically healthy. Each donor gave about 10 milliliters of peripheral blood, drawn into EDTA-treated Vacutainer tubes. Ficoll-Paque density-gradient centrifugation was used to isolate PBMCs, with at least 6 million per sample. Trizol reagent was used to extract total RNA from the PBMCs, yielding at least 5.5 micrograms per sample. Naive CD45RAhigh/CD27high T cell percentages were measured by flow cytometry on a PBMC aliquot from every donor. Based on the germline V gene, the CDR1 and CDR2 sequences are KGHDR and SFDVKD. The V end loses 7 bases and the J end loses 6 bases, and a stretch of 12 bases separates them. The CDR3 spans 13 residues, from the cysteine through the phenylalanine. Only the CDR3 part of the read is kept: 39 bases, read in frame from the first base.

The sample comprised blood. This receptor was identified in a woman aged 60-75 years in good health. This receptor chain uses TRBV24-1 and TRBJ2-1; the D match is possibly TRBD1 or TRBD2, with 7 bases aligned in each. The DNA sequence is TGTGCCACCAGCAGGGGGGGCGGCAATGAGCAGTTCTTC. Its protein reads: CATSRGGGNEQFF.